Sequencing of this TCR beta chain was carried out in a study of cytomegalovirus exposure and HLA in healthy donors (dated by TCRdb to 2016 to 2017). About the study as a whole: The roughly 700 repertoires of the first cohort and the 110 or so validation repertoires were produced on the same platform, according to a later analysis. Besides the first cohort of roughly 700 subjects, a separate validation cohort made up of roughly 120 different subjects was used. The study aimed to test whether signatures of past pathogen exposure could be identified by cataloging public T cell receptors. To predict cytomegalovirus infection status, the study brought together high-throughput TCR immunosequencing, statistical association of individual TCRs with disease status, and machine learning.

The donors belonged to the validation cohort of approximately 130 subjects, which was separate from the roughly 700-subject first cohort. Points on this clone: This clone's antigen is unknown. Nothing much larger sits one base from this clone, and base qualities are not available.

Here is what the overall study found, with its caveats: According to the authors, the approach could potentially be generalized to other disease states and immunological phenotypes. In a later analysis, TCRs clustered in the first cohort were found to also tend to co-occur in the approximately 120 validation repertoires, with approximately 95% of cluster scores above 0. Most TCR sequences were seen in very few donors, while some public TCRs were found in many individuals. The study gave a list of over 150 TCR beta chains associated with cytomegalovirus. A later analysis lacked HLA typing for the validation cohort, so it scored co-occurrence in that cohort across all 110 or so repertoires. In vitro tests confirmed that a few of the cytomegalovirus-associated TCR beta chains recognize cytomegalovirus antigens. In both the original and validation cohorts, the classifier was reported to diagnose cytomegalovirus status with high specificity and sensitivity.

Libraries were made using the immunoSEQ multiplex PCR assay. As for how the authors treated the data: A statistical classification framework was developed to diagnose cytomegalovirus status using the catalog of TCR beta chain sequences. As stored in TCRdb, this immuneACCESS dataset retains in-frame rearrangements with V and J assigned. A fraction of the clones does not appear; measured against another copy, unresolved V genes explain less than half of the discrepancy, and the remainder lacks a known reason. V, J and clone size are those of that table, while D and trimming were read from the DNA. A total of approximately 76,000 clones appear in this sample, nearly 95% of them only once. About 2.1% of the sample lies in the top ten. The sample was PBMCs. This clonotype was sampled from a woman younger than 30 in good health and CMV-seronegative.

The sequenced DNA is TGTGCCAGCAGACCTAACGACAGGGGAGCTTTCTTT. This translates into CASRPNDRGAFF. The sequence joins TRBV6-6 to TRBJ1-1; 8 bases in the junction line up with TRBD1. The germline V and J ends show losses of 6 bases and 10 bases respectively, and no gene match explains 7 bases of the junction. The CDR3 contains 12 residues, cysteine and phenylalanine counted. The sequence is cut down to CDR3 DNA, 36 bases in frame from base 1. The germline V gene (reference sequence) sets CDR1 to MNHNY and CDR2 to SVGAGI.